The 14 T cell receptor beta chains listed next were all sequenced from one sample in a study of early T cells in non-severe SARS-CoV-2 infection. In TCRdb, the 5' RACE reads were re-called with MiXCR into one record per CDR3 protein. The sample lists about 30,000 distinct CDR3 sequences, around 7% occurring once. The material sequenced was whole blood. These receptors came from an adult who was a healthcare worker with PCR-confirmed SARS-CoV-2 infection or an uninfected control (not recorded which).

Details on this clonotype: This may stem from a read error, because a much larger clone lies one nucleotide away. The chain joins TRBV19 to TRBJ2-5, with TRBD1 matching over 7 bases. V shed 5 bases, J shed 4 bases, and the junction held 7 bases outside the gene matches. In germline, CDR1 is LNHDA, CDR2 SQIVND (reference sequence). The CDR3 contains 14 residues. The CDR3 loop reads CASSVGDSAETQYF. CDR3 DNA sequence: TGTGCCAGTAGTGTCGGGGACAGTGCAGAGACCCAGTACTTC.

This clonotype has at least ten counts. A much larger clone lies one base from this, so it may be a read error. The chain couples TRBV7-6 to TRBJ2-2, with 8 bases that match TRBD1. Germline CDR1 reads SGHVS; CDR2 reads FNYEAQ. This CDR3 comprises 17 residues. CDR3 sequence (DNA): TGTGTCAGCAGCTTTGTGACAGGGGACCTCTTGGCCGGGGAGCTGTTTTTT. Translating gives CVSSFVTGDLLAGELFF.

This clonotype appeared many times. This rearrangement joins TRBV30 to TRBJ1-1, with 7 bases identical to TRBD1. The germline V gene has CDR1 GTSNPN and CDR2 SVGIG (reference sequence). The length of the CDR3 is 14 residues. J gave up 1 base and V 2 bases, and 4 bases lay outside the gene matches. CDR3 amino acids: CAWSLGTANTEAFF. DNA for the CDR3: TGTGCCTGGAGTTTAGGGACAGCGAACACTGAAGCTTTCTTT.

This clonotype was detected a few times. This chain joins TRBV7-3 and TRBJ2-2, with D perhaps TRBD2 (6 bases). V was shortened by 5 bases and J by 3 bases, with 16 bases between the two germline ends. Per germline, CDR1 SGHTA and CDR2 FQGTGA. CDR3 size: 16 residues. The CDR3 region is CASSASPGRHTGELFF. The CDR3, as DNA: TGTGCCAGCAGCGCGAGCCCTGGGAGGCACACCGGGGAGCTGTTTTTT.

This clonotype was recorded many times. The chain has TRBV3-1 and TRBJ2-1, with 14 positions matching TRBD2. The junction had 8 bases not matched to a gene; V was cut back by 0 bases and J by 10 bases. CDR3 length: 17 residues. Germline V gene lookup returns CDR1 LGHDT and CDR2 YNNKEL (reference sequence). The CDR3 nucleotides are TGTGCCAGCAGCCAAGATGGACTAGCGGGGGGCCCAATAGAGCAGTTCTTC. As protein: CASSQDGLAGGPIEQFF.

This chain uses TRBV25-1 with TRBJ2-3, with 7 positions matching TRBD1. The V segment lost 4 bases and the J segment 1 base; nucleotides outside the gene matches: 5. The CDR3 length is 15 residues. CDR1 and CDR2 from the germline V gene are MGHDK and SYGVNS. The CDR3 loop is CASSADRARTDTQYF. CDR3 nucleotides: TGTGCCAGCAGTGCAGACAGGGCTCGCACAGATACGCAGTATTTT.

Ten or more counts support this clonotype. The DNA for the CDR3 is TGTGCCAGCAGGGGCACGGGGGGGAGTATCTATGGCTACACCTTC. The encoded protein is CASRGTGGSIYGYTF. The chain links TRBV6-6 to TRBJ1-2, with D perhaps TRBD1 (5 bases). Germline CDR1 is MNHNY and CDR2 is SVGAGI (reference sequence). Trimming pared 6 bases from V and 4 bases from J, leaving 18 bases between. CDR3 size: 15 residues.

The sample holds a few counts of this clonotype. The CDR3 DNA reads TGTGCCAGCAGTTACCCGAACACCGGGGAGCTGTTTTTT. Translated, it gives CASSYPNTGELFF. This sequence joins TRBV6-2 or TRBV6-3 and TRBJ2-2; no clear D gene. This CDR3 contains 13 residues. The ends were cut back, 2 bases at V and 0 bases at J, with 1 base in the middle. In germline, CDR1 is MNHEY, CDR2 SVGEGT.

This clonotype has at least ten counts. V gene TRBV12-3 or TRBV12-4 combines with J gene TRBJ2-7, with D tentatively TRBD1 or TRBD2 (5 bases each). V gave up 4 bases and J gave up 5 bases, with 12 bases separating them. The CDR3 is made up of 13 amino acids. The CDR3 region is CASSSQRGDEQYF. For the CDR3, the DNA is TGTGCCAGCAGTTCACAAAGAGGGGACGAGCAGTACTTC.

This clonotype was counted ten times or more. The rearrangement joins TRBV7-2 to TRBJ2-7; 10 nucleotides align to TRBD1. The CDR3 totals 15 residues. Germline CDR1 SGHTA, CDR2 FQGNSA. V trimming: 2 bases; J trimming: 7 bases; junction bases outside the gene matches: 8. The DNA of the CDR3 is TGTGCCAGCAGCTTACAGGGACAGGGGTCTCGGGAGCAGTACTTC. Its protein is CASSLQGQGSREQYF.

Many counts were recorded for this clonotype. V is TRBV6-1 and J is TRBJ1-5; TRBD1 is a possible D gene (5 bases). V dropped 7 bases and J dropped 5 bases, with 15 bases sitting between them. Germline V gives CDR1 MNHNS, CDR2 SASEGT. This CDR3 has 14 amino acids. CDR3 bases: TGTGCCAGCACTGCGCGGGGCCCGGATCAGCCCCAGCATTTT. Its protein is CASTARGPDQPQHF.

Only a few counts were recorded for this clonotype. The rearrangement joins TRBV24-1 to TRBJ2-7; 8 positions agree with TRBD1. The length of the CDR3 is 14 residues. The germline CDR1 and CDR2 sequences are KGHDR and SFDVKD. The trim removed 6 bases at V and 3 bases at J, leaving 6 bases unmatched. For the CDR3, the DNA is TGTGCCACCAGTCAAGGACAGGGAAACTACGAGCAGTACTTC. Translation: CATSQGQGNYEQYF.

This clonotype was counted many times. This rearrangement joins TRBV10-3 to TRBJ1-1; D might be TRBD1 (5 bases). The CDR3 runs 13 residues. CDR1 and CDR2 from the germline V gene are ENHRY and SYGVKD. V was shortened by 6 bases and J by 1 base, with 9 bases between the two germline ends. Here the CDR3 reads CAIRGTENTEAFF. CDR3 sequence (DNA): TGTGCCATCAGGGGGACGGAGAACACTGAAGCTTTCTTT.

This rearrangement joins TRBV7-6 to TRBJ2-5; 9 bases are a match to TRBD1. The CDR3 length is 18 residues. Per germline, CDR1 SGHVS and CDR2 FNYEAQ. V lost 6 bases, J lost 5 bases, and 19 bases stayed unmatched. CDR3 nucleotides: TGTGCCAGCAGTTCGAGCCACTTCGGGACAGGGAGGGGTGAGACCCAGTACTTC. The encoded protein is CASSSSHFGTGRGETQYF. The full variable domain, completed using reference TRBV7-6 and TRBJ2-5, is GAGVSQSPRYKVTKRGQDVALRCDPISGHVSLYWYRQALGQGPEFLTYFNYEAQQDKSGLPNDRFSAERPEGSISTLTIQRTEQRDSAMYRCASSSSHFGTGRGETQYFGPGTRLLVL.